What follows are 8 T cell receptor beta chains derived from one specimen sequenced in a study of T-cell reconstitution after alpha-beta-depleted transplantation in children (dated by TCRdb to the mid-2010s). This specimen's treatment or condition label, per the study, means: allogeneic hematopoietic cell transplantation with graft depleted of TCRalphabeta T cells and CD19 B cells. The library came from PCR. TCRdb lists the instrument as Illumina HiSeq 2500. TCR libraries were prepared with molecular barcoding, using unique molecular identifiers to normalize TCRbeta repertoire quantification. TCRdb passed the public sequencing reads through fastp at Q25 and MiXCR, retaining productive beta sequences. Rows matching on CDR3 protein sequence are summarized as one entry with the most common DNA and genes. For this sample the table gives roughly 670,000 distinct CDR3 sequences, of which about an eighth were detected only once. The ten largest clones represent around 0.76% of the sample.

Material: PBMCs, obtained before TCRalphabeta/CD19-depleted stem cell transplant. Receptors originate from a girl aged 2 to 10 with congenital amegakaryocytic thrombocytopenia, due to receive a stem cell transplant.

This clonotype occurred a few times. The chain combines TRBV4-1 with TRBJ1-2; 10 nucleotides match TRBD1. Trimming at V came to 3 bases and at J to 8 bases, leaving 6 bases not matched to a gene. CDR3 length: 14 amino acids. Germline V gives CDR1 MGHRA, CDR2 YSYEKL. The CDR3 is CASSHPGQGQGYTF. For the CDR3, the DNA is TGCGCCAGCAGCCATCCGGGACAGGGGCAGGGCTACACCTTC.

The CDR3 here is CAWSLGAGTDTQYF. CDR3 DNA sequence: TGTGCCTGGAGCCTAGGGGCCGGCACAGATACGCAGTATTTT. The V and J genes are TRBV30 and TRBJ2-3, with a possible D match to TRBD1 (5 bases). The CDR3 is 14 amino acids. V lost 3 bases to trimming and J lost 1 base, with 11 bases between them. CDR1 is GTSNPN, CDR2 SVGIG, per germline (reference sequence).

This clonotype was recorded at least ten times. This chain joins TRBV5-1 and TRBJ1-2; a possible D gene is TRBD1 (5 bases). Germline values: CDR1 SGHRS, CDR2 YFSETQ. The V end was cut by 0 bases, the J end by 4 bases, with 22 bases between. The CDR3 sequence is 18 residues long. As DNA, the CDR3 is TGCGCCAGCAGCTTGGTGGGAAATAGGGGCGCGGGCACCTATGGCTACACCTTC. It is translated as CASSLVGNRGAGTYGYTF.

This clonotype was detected ten times or more. This chain links TRBV5-1 with TRBJ2-3, with D possibly being TRBD2 (6 bases). There are 16 residues in the CDR3. V gave up 2 bases and J gave up 8 bases, with 21 bases separating them. Germline CDR1 and CDR2: SGHRS and YFSETQ. The CDR3 nucleotides read TGCGCCAGCAGCTTAGTGTCGGGAGAAGGGTTAGGTACGCAGTATTTT. It is translated as CASSLVSGEGLGTQYF.

This clonotype was found many times. The chain links TRBV4-2 to TRBJ1-2; D is uncertain. Trimming cost V 0 bases and J 2 bases, with 10 bases left between them. CDR3 length: 15 amino acids. The germline V gene encodes CDR1 LGHNA and CDR2 YNFKEQ. The CDR3 is CASSQDLGGNYGYTF. The CDR3 bases are TGTGCCAGCAGCCAAGACCTAGGTGGAAACTATGGCTACACCTTC.

This clonotype was counted ten times or more. The chain couples TRBV20-1 to TRBJ2-1; weak D call: TRBD1 (6 bases). Looked up from germline, CDR1 is DFQATT and CDR2 is SNEGSKA (reference sequence). V was cut by 2 bases and J by 3 bases, with 11 bases left in between. The length of the CDR3 is 14 residues. The CDR3 spells CSARSRTDYNEQFF. The CDR3 DNA sequence: TGCAGTGCTAGATCGCGGACAGACTACAATGAGCAGTTCTTC.

This sequence joins TRBV11-2 and TRBJ1-6, with 7 nucleotides matching TRBD1. The germline V gene has CDR1 SGHAT and CDR2 FQNNGV. The CDR3 sequence is 15 residues long. The V gene end was trimmed by 6 bases and the J gene end by 6 bases; junction bases not matched to a gene: 8. CDR3 in amino acids: CASRDYRQGNSPLHF. The CDR3 nucleotides are TGTGCCAGCAGAGATTATCGACAGGGTAATTCACCCCTCCACTTT.

This clonotype was seen a handful of times. V usage is TRBV29-1 and J usage is TRBJ2-4; D is ambiguous. The CDR3 has 14 amino acids. CDR1 and CDR2 from the germline V gene are SQVTM and ANQGSEA. The V end lost 0 bases, the J end lost 3 bases, and 9 bases lay between the germline ends. The CDR3 nucleotides read TGCAGCGTTGAAGATGGATGGGGCAAAAACATTCAGTACTTC. Translation gives CSVEDGWGKNIQYF.